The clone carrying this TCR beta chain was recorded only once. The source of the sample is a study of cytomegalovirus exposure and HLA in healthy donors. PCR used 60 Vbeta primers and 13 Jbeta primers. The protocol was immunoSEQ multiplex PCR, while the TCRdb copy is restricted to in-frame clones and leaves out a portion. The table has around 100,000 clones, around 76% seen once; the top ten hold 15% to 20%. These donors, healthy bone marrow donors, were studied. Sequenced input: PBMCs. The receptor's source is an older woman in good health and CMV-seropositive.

CDR3: CASSNRGTEAFF. CDR3 DNA sequence: TGTGCCAGTAGTAATCGGGGCACTGAAGCTTTCTTT. The rearrangement links TRBV19 to TRBJ1-1, with D uncertain. Germline V gives CDR1 LNHDA, CDR2 SQIVND (reference sequence). CDR3 length: 12 amino acids. Trimming cost V 4 bases and J 4 bases, with 7 bases left between them.